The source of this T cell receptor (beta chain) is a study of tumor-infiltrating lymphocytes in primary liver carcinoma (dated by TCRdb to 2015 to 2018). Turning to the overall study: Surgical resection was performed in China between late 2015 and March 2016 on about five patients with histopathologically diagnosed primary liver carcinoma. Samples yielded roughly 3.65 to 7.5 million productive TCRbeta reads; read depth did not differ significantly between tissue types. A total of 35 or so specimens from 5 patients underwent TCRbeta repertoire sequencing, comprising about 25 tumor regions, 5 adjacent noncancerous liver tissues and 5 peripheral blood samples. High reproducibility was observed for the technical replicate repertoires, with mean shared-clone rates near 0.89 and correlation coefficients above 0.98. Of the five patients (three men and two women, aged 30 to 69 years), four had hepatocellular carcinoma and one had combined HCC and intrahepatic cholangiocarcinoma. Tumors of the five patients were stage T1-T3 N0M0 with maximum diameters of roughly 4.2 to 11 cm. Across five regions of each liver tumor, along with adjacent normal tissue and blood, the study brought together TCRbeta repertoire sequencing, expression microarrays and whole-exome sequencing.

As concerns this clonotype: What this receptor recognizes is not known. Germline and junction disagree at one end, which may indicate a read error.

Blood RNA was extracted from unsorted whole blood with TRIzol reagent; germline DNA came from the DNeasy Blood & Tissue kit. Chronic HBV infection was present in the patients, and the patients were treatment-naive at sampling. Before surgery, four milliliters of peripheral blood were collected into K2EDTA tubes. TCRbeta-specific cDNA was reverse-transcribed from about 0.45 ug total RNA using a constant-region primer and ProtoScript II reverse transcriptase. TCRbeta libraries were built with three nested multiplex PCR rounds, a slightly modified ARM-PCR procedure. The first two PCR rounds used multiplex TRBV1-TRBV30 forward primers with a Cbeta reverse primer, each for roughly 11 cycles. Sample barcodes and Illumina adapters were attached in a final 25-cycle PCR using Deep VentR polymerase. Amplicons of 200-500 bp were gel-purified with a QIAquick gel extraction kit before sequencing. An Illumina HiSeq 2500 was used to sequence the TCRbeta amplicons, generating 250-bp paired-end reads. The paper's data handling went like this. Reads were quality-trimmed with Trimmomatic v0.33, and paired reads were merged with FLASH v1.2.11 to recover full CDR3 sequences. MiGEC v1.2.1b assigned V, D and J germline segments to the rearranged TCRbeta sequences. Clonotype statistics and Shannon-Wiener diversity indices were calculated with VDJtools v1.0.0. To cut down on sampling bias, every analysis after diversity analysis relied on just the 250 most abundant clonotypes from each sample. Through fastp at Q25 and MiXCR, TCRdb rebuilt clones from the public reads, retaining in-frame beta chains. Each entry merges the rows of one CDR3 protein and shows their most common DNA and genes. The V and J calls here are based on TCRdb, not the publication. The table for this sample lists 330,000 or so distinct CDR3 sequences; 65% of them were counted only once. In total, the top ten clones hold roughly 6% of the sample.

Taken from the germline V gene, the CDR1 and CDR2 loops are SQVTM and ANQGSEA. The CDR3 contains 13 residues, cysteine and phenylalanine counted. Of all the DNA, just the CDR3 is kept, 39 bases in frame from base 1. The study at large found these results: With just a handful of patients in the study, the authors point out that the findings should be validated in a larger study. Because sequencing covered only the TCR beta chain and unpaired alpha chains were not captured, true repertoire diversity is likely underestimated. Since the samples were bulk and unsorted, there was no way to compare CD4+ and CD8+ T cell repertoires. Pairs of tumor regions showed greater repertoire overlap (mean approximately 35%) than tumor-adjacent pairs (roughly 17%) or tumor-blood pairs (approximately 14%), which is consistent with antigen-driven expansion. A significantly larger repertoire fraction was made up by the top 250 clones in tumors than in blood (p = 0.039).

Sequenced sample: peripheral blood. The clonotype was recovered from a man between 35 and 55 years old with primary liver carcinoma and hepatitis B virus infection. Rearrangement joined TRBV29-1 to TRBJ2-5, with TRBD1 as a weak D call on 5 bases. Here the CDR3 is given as CSIGLGQQETQYF. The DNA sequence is TGCAGCATTGGGCTCGGACAACAAGAGACTCAGTACTTC.